This T cell receptor beta chain was documented in a study of T-cell reconstitution after alpha-beta-depleted transplantation in children (dated by TCRdb to the mid-2010s). About the full investigation: Using TCR repertoire profiling, the study quantitatively followed how T-cell immune reconstitution unfolded in children after TCRalphabeta/CD19-depleted allogeneic hematopoietic cell transplantation.

The treatment or condition label, as the study defines it: allogeneic hematopoietic cell transplantation with graft depleted of TCRalphabeta T cells and CD19 B cells. Transplant recipients were children who received TCRalphabeta/CD19-depleted allogeneic hematopoietic cell grafts. From the cysteine up to the phenylalanine, the CDR3 has a length of 17 residues. The CDR3 DNA has 51 bases and is translated from base 1. The junction carries 20 bases between V and J, which are trimmed by 5 bases and 0 bases respectively. CDR1 and CDR2, looked up from the germline V gene (reference sequence), are DFQATT and SNEGSKA. Receptors were amplified or captured by PCR. TCRdb records Illumina HiSeq 2500 as the sequencer. Molecular barcoding was employed in the preparation of TCR libraries, with unique molecular identifiers being used to normalize TCRbeta repertoire quantification. Clones were called with MiXCR by TCRdb after fastp trimmed the public reads at Q25, and only in-frame beta chains were retained. CDR3 protein duplicates are merged, each entry listing the most common genes and DNA. This sample holds about 180,000 distinct CDR3 sequences; 11% were observed only once. The top ten clonotypes cover less than 15% of the sample.

Overall results and qualifications from the work: In some patients, high TCRbeta diversity at day 60 was attributed to recipient T cells and intrathymic progenitors that had survived conditioning. The apparently early recovery of alphabetaT-cell counts about two months after transplant reportedly depended on only several hundred rapidly expanded clones that came from non-depleted graft cells. Over subsequent months, a decline in hyperexpanded clone frequencies was noted, and after one year, T-cell counts and TCRbeta diversity were mostly ascribed to newly produced T cells.

Notes on this clonotype: Its target antigen remains unknown. Base quality data are lacking; no much larger clone is found one base away.

This TCR came from a boy younger than 10 with acute myeloid leukemia, due to receive a stem cell transplant. The starting material was PBMCs, obtained before TCRalphabeta/CD19-depleted stem cell transplant. The chain joins TRBV20-1 to TRBJ2-1, with the D gene uncertain. The CDR3 sequence is CSAYDDTGLSSYNEQFF. The sequenced DNA is TGCAGTGCTTACGACGATACGGGTTTAAGCTCCTACAATGAGCAGTTCTTC.